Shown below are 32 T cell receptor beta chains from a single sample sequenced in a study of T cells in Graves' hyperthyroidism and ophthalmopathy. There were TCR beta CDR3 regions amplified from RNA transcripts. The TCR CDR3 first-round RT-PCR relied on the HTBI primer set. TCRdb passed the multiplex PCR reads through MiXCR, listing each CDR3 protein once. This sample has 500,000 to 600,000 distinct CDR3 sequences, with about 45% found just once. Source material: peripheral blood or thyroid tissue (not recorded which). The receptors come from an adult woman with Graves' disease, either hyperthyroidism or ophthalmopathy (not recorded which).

CDR3 sequence reads: CASSLGLPGANVLTF. Here the CDR3 DNA reads TGTGCCAGCAGCTTAGGCCTCCCTGGGGCCAACGTCCTGACTTTC. The chain recombines TRBV7-9 with TRBJ2-6; no clear D gene. V was trimmed by 1 base and J by 2 bases, leaving 6 bases between them. From germline, CDR1 is SEHNR and CDR2 FQNEAQ (reference sequence). CDR3 size: 15 residues.

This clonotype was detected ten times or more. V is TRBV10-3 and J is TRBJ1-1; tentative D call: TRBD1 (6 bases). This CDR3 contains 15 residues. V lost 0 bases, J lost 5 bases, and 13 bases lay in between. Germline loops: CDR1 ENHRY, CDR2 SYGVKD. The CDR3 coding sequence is TGTGCCATCAGTGAGTCGGCAGGGGTTGGGACTGAAGCTTTCTTT. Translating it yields CAISESAGVGTEAFF.

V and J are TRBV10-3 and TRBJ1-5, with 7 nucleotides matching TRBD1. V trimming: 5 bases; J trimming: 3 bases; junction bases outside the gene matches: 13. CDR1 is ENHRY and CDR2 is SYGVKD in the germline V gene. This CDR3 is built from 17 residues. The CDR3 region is CAISRSAGGGNNQPQHF. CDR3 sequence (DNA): TGTGCCATCAGTCGGTCGGCAGGGGGTGGGAACAATCAGCCCCAGCATTTT.

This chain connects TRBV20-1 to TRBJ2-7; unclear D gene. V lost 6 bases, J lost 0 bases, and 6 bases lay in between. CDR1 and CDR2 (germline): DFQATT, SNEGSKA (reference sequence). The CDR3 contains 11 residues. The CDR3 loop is CSAVNSYEQYF. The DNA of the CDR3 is TGCAGTGCGGTTAACTCCTACGAGCAGTACTTC.

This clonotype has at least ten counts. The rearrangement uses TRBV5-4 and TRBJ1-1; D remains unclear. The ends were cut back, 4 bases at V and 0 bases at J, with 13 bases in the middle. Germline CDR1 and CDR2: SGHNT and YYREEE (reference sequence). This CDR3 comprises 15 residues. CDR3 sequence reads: CASSHYTVLNTEAFF. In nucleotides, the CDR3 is TGTGCCAGCAGCCACTATACAGTATTGAACACTGAAGCTTTCTTT.

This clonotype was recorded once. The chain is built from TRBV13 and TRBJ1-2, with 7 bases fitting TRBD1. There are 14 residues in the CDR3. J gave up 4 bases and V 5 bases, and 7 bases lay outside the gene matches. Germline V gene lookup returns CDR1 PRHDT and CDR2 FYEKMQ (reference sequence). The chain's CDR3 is CASSRRGRGYGYTF. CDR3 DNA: TGTGCCAGCAGCCGCAGGGGGAGAGGCTATGGCTACACCTTC.

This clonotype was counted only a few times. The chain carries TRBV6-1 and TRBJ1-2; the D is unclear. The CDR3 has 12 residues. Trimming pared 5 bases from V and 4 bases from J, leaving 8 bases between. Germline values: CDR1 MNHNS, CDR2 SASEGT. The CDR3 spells CASSQDTYGYTF. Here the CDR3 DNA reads TGTGCCAGCAGTCAAGACACCTATGGCTACACCTTC.

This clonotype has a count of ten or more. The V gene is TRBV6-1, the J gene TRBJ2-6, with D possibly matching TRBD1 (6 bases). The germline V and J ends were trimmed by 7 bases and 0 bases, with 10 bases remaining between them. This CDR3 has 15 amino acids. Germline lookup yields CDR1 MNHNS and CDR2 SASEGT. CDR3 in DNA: TGTGCCAGCAATCAGGGGAACTCTGGGGCCAACGTCCTGACTTTC. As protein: CASNQGNSGANVLTF.

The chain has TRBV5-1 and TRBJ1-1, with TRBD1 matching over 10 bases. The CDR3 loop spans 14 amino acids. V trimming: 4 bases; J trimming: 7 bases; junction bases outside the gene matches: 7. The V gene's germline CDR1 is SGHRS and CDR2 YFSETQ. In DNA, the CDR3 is TGCGCCAGCAGCATTGGACAGGGGGGGAGTGAAGCTTTCTTT. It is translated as CASSIGQGGSEAFF.

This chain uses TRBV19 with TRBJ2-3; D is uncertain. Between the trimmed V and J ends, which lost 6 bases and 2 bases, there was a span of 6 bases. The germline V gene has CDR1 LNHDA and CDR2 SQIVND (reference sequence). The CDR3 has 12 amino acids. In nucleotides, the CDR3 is TGTGCCAGTAGCAAGAACACAGATACGCAGTATTTT. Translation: CASSKNTDTQYF. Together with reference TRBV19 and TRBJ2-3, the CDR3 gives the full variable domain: DGGITQSPKYLFRKEGQNVTLSCEQNLNHDAMYWYRQDPGQGLRLIYYSQIVNDFQKGDIAEGYSVSREKKESFPLTVTSAQKNPTAFYLCASSKNTDTQYFGPGTRLTVL.

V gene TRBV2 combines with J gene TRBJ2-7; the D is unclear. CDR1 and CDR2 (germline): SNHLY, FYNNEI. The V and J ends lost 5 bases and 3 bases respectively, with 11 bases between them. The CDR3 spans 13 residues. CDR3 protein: CASSLGIGYEQYF. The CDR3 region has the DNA TGTGCCAGCAGTTTAGGCATAGGCTACGAGCAGTACTTC. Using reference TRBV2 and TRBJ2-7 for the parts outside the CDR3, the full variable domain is EPEVTQTPSHQVTQMGQEVILRCVPISNHLYFYWYRQILGQKVEFLVSFYNNEISEKSEIFDDQFSVERPDGSNFTLKIRSTKLEDSAMYFCASSLGIGYEQYFGPGTRLTVT.

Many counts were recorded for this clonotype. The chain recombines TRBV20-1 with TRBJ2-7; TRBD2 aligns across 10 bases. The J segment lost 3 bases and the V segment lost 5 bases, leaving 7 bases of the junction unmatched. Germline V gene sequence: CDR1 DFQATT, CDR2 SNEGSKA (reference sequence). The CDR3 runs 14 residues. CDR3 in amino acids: CSAGTSGKSYEQYF. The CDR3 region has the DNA TGCAGTGCTGGAACTAGCGGGAAAAGCTACGAGCAGTACTTC.

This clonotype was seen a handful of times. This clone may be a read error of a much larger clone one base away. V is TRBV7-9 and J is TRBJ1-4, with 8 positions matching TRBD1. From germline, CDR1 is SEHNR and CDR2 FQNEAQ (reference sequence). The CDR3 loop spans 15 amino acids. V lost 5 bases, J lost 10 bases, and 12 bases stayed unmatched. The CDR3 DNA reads TGTGCCAGCAGCCACCGGGACAGGATGTCGGGAAAACTGTTTTTT. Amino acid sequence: CASSHRDRMSGKLFF.

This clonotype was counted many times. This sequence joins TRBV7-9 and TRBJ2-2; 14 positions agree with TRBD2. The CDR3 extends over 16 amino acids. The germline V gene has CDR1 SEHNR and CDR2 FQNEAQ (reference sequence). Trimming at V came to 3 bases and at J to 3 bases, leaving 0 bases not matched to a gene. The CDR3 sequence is CASSLGLAGDTGELFF. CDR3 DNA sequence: TGTGCCAGCAGCTTGGGACTAGCGGGAGACACCGGGGAGCTGTTTTTT.

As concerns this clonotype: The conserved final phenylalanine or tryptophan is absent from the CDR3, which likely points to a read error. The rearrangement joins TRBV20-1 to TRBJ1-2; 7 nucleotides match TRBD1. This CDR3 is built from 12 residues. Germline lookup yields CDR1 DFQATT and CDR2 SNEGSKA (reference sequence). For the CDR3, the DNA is TGCGGAGGGCAGGACAGGAGTTATGGCTACACCATC. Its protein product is CGGQDRSYGYTI.

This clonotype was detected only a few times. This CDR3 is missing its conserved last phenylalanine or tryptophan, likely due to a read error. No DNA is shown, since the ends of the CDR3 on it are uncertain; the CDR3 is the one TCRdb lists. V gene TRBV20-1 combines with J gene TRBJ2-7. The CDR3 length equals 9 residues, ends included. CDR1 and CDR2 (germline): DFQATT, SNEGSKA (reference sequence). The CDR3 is CSARDRRVG.

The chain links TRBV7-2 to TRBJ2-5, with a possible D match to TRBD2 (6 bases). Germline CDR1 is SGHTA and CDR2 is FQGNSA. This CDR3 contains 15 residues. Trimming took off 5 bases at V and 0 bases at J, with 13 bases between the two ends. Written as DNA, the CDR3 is TGTGCCAGCAGCACTATGGGGGGATACCAAGAGACCCAGTACTTC. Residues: CASSTMGGYQETQYF.

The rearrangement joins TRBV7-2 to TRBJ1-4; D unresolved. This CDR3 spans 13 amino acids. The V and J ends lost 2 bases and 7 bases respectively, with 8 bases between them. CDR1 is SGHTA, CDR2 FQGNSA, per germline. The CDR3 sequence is CASSLYAVEKLFF. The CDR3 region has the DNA TGTGCCAGCAGCTTATATGCTGTTGAAAAACTGTTTTTT. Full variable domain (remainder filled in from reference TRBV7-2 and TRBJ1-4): GAGVSQSPSNKVTEKGKDVELRCDPISGHTALYWYRQSLGQGLEFLIYFQGNSAPDKSGLPSDRFSAERTGGSVSTLTIQRTQQEDSAVYLCASSLYAVEKLFFGSGTQLSVL.

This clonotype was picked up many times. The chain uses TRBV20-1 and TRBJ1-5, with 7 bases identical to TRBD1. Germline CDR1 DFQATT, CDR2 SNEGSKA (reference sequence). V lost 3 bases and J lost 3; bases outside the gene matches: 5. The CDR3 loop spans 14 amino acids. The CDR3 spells CSASIGGVNQPQHF. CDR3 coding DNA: TGCAGTGCTAGTATAGGGGGCGTCAATCAGCCCCAGCATTTT.

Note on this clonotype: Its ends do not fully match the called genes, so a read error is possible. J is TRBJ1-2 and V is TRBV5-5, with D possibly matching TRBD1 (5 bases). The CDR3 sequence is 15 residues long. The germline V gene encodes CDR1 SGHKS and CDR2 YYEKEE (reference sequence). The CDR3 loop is CASSLQGSRENGYTF. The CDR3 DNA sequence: TGCGCCAGCAGCTTGCAAGGAAGCAGGGAAAATGGCTACACCTTC.

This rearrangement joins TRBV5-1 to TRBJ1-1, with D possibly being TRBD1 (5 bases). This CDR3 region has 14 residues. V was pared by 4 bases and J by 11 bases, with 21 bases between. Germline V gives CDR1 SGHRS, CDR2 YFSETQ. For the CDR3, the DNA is TGCGCCAGCAGCCTTGAGTTAGGGGCTTGGGAGGCTTTCTTT. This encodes CASSLELGAWEAFF.

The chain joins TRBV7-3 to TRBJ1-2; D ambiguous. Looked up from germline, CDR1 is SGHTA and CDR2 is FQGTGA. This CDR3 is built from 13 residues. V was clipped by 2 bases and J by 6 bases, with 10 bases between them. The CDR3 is CASSLSRGDGYTF. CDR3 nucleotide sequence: TGTGCCAGCAGCTTATCCCGGGGAGATGGCTACACCTTC.

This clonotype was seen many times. The CDR3 loop reads CASTGRSYEQYF. The CDR3 DNA is TGTGCCAGCACGGGGCGATCCTACGAGCAGTACTTC. The rearrangement uses TRBV12-3 or TRBV12-4 and TRBJ2-7; D tentatively fits TRBD1 or TRBD2 (5 bases each). The germline V and J ends were trimmed by 7 bases and 1 base, with 8 bases remaining between them. The CDR3 runs 12 residues.

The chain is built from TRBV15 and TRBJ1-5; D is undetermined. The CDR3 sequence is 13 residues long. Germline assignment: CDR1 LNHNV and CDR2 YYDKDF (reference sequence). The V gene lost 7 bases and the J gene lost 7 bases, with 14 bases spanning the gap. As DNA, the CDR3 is TGTGCCACCATGTGTCGGGTTGGACAGCCCCAGCATTTT. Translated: CATMCRVGQPQHF.

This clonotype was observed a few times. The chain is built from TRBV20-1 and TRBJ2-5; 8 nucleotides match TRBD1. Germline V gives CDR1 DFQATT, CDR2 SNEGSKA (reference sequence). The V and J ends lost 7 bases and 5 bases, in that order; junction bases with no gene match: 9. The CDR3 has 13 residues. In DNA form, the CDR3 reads TGCAGTGGGACAGGGAGAAGGAGGGAGACCCAGTACTTC. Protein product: CSGTGRRRETQYF.

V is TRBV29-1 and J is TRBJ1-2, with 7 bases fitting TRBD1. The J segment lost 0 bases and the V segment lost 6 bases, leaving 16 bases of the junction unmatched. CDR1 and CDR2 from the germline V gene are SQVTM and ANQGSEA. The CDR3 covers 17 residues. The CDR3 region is CSVERGQVGSANYGYTF. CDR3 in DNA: TGCAGCGTAGAGAGGGGGCAGGTCGGGAGTGCTAACTATGGCTACACCTTC.

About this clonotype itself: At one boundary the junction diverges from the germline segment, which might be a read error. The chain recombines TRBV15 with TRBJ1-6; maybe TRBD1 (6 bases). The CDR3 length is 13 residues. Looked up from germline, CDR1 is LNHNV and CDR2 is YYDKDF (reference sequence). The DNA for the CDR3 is TGTGCCACCAGCAGCCCGGGGGGCTCACCTCTCCACTTT. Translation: CATSSPGGSPLHF.

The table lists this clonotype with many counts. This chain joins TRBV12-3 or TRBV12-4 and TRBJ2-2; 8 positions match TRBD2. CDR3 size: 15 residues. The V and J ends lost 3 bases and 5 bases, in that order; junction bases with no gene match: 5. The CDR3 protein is CASSFAGGYTGELFF. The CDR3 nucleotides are TGTGCCAGCAGTTTTGCGGGAGGTTATACCGGGGAGCTGTTTTTT.

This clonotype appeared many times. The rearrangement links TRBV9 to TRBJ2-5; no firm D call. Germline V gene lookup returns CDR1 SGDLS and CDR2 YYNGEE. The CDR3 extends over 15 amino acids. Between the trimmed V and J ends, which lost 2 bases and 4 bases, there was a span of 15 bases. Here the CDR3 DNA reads TGTGCCAGCAGCGTCCTCGGTCGTCTACCAGAGACCCAGTACTTC. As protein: CASSVLGRLPETQYF.

Written as DNA, the CDR3 is TGTGCCAGCAGCGTAGACACAGGGACCTATGGCTACACCTTC. Amino acid sequence: CASSVDTGTYGYTF. The chain couples TRBV9 to TRBJ1-2; D is perhaps TRBD1 (6 bases). This CDR3 comprises 14 residues. Deletions cut 0 bases from V and 4 bases from J, with 10 bases between. CDR1 is SGDLS and CDR2 is YYNGEE in the germline V gene.

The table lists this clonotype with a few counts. The chain's CDR3 is CASSLGVSGQPQHF. For the CDR3, the DNA is TGTGCCAGCAGTTTGGGGGTATCGGGTCAGCCCCAGCATTTT. The V gene is TRBV28, the J gene TRBJ1-5, with a tentative D call TRBD1 (5 bases). The CDR3 contains 14 residues. V lost 3 bases and J 6 bases, leaving 12 bases between the germline ends. Germline-derived CDR1 and CDR2 are MDHEN and SYDVKM.

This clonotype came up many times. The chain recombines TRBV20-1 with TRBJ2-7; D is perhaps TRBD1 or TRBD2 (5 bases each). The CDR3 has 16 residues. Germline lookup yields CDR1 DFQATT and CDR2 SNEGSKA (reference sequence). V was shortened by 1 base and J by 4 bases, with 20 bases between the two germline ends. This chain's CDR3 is CSARGGLGTFPYEQYF. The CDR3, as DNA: TGCAGTGCTAGAGGGGGTTTAGGGACCTTTCCTTACGAGCAGTACTTC.